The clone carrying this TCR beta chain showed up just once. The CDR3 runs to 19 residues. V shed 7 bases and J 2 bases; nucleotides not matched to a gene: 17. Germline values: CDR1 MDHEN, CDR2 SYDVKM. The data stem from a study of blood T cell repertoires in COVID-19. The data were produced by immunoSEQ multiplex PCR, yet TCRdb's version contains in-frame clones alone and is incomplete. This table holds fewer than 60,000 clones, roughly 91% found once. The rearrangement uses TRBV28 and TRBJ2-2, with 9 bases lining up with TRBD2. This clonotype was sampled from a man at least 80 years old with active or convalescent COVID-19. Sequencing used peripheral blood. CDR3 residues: CASTHPRISGGENTGELFF. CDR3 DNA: TGTGCCAGCACCCACCCCCGGATTAGCGGGGGCGAAAACACCGGGGAGCTGTTTTTT.